This T cell receptor beta chain was profiled in a study of immune evolution from preneoplasia to lung adenocarcinoma. Study-level points and caveats: Normal lung had highest clonality; later lesions appeared denser, more diverse.

Patient tissue came from resections in Japan or China, 2014–2017. H&E slides confirmed each diagnosis, reviewed by two pathologists independently. Some clones are missing from TCRdb's copy, which holds only in-frame ones; the method was immunoSEQ multiplex PCR. The sample carries over 6,500 clones, roughly 73% recorded once. In germline, CDR1 is SGHRS, CDR2 YFSETQ. This CDR3 is built from 13 residues. V lost 5 bases and J lost 5, with 12 bases in between. This clone was detected only a few times. Its antigen is not identified. The chain uses TRBV5-1 and TRBJ2-3; D not certain. Sequencing input: FFPE adjacent normal lung tissue. The receptor was derived from a person in their 70s with lung adenocarcinoma. The CDR3 is CASSPPLGDTQYF. Here the CDR3 DNA reads TGCGCCAGCAGTCCACCTCTCGGAGATACGCAGTATTTT.